These T cell receptor beta chains were read from a single sample in a study of T-cell memory formation after mild COVID-19. TCRdb re-analysed the 5' RACE reads in MiXCR, keeping a single row per CDR3 protein. The data show 160,000 or so distinct CDR3 sequences, with 30% to 35% seen just once and more than 10% held by the top ten. The sequencing sample was made of PBMCs or a T cell subset sorted from them (not recorded which). These receptors were obtained from an adult woman who had mild COVID-19 (a few samples of this study predate the infection). Cell type and time point are not known. The CDR3 runs from the conserved cysteine through the conserved F or W. The order of the fields is clone size, V gene, D gene, J gene, CDR3 protein, CDR3 DNA. The D gene is left open where the match is weak. The size of a clone is reported for some rows only, either as once, few or many, or as a class for expanded clones.

few	TRBV12-3/TRBV12-4	-	TRBJ1-2	CASSFTENYGYTF	TGTGCCAGCAGTTTTACAGAGAATTATGGCTACACCTTC
-	TRBV7-8	-	TRBJ1-6	CASSLGAGVENSPLHF	TGTGCCAGCAGCTTAGGAGCCGGGGTGGAGAATTCACCCCTCCACTTT
-	TRBV2	TRBD1	TRBJ1-1	CASNEGRGGPEAFF	TGTGCCAGCAATGAAGGCAGGGGGGGTCCTGAAGCTTTCTTT
few	TRBV4-2	TRBD2	TRBJ2-7	CASSQDLGLAGPYEQYF	TGTGCCAGCAGCCAAGATCTAGGACTAGCGGGGCCCTACGAGCAGTACTTC
few	TRBV12-3/TRBV12-4	-	TRBJ2-7	CASSRLRENEQYF	TGTGCCAGCAGCCGCCTCAGGGAAAACGAGCAGTACTTC
-	TRBV6-5	-	TRBJ1-5	CASSPSWGPINQPQHF	TGTGCCAGCAGTCCAAGCTGGGGGCCGATCAATCAGCCCCAGCATTTT
many	TRBV7-9	-	TRBJ2-5	CASSRITRGPPETQYF	TGTGCCAGCAGCAGAATCACTAGAGGTCCGCCAGAGACCCAGTACTTC
few	TRBV5-6	-	TRBJ2-1	CASSLNLVGRGDEQFF	TGTGCCAGCAGCTTGAATCTAGTTGGCAGGGGAGATGAGCAGTTCTTC
-	TRBV12-3/TRBV12-4	-	TRBJ2-1	CASRRGPYNEQFF	TGTGCCAGCCGGCGTGGCCCCTACAATGAGCAGTTCTTC
-	TRBV3-1	TRBD1	TRBJ1-1	CASSPTSRDWTGSQAFF	TGTGCCAGCAGCCCGACTTCTCGTGATTGGACAGGGTCCCAAGCTTTCTTT
-	TRBV3-1	TRBD1	TRBJ2-4	CASSRSGTEKNIQYF	TGTGCCAGCAGCCGATCCGGGACAGAAAAAAACATTCAGTACTTC
-	TRBV7-9	-	TRBJ2-7	CASSLTYEDYEQYF	TGTGCCAGCAGCTTAACGTACGAAGACTACGAGCAGTACTTC
few	TRBV11-3	TRBD2	TRBJ2-1	CASSPSSGRATFKGNNEQFF	TGTGCCAGCAGCCCCTCTAGCGGGAGGGCGACATTTAAGGGGAACAATGAGCAGTTCTTC
-	TRBV29-1	-	TRBJ1-1	CSATAGTSNTEAFF	TGCAGCGCGACCGCCGGGACATCTAACACTGAAGCTTTCTTT
-	TRBV7-8	-	TRBJ2-5	CASSFSGGQETQYF	TGTGCCAGCAGCTTTAGTGGGGGCCAAGAGACCCAGTACTTC
few	TRBV7-2	TRBD1	TRBJ2-1	CASSLARTRDRGYNEQFF	TGTGCCAGCAGCTTAGCAAGAACCCGGGACAGGGGCTACAATGAGCAGTTCTTC
few	TRBV12-3/TRBV12-4	TRBD2	TRBJ2-3	CASSLLAGDATDTQYF	TGTGCCAGCAGTTTACTAGCGGGAGACGCGACAGATACGCAGTATTTT
few	TRBV2	TRBD1	TRBJ1-2	CASSPRQGIIGGYTF	TGTGCCAGCAGTCCTCGACAGGGGATAATCGGCGGCTACACCTTC
many	TRBV5-1	-	TRBJ1-1	CASSPMVRENTEAFF	TGCGCCAGCAGCCCTATGGTCAGGGAGAACACTGAAGCTTTCTTT
-	TRBV5-6	-	TRBJ2-5	CASSPGTLRWAQETQYF	TGTGCCAGCAGCCCCGGGACACTCCGCTGGGCCCAAGAGACCCAGTACTTC
few	TRBV11-2	-	TRBJ2-3	CASSFPFTDTQYF	TGTGCCAGCAGCTTTCCCTTCACAGATACGCAGTATTTT
-	TRBV7-9	TRBD2	TRBJ2-7	CASSRGEGYSYEQYF	TGTGCCAGCAGCCGGGGGGAGGGATACTCCTACGAGCAGTACTTC
few	TRBV20-1	TRBD2	TRBJ2-1	CSARDLAGGPSEQFF	TGCAGTGCTAGAGATCTGGCGGGAGGGCCTAGTGAGCAGTTCTTC
few	TRBV7-2	-	TRBJ2-3	CASSLVTIADRSRDTQYF	TGTGCCAGCAGCTTAGTGACTATAGCGGACCGGTCTCGTGATACGCAGTATTTT
few	TRBV14	TRBD2	TRBJ2-7	CASRRAGGYEQYF	TGTGCCAGCAGGAGAGCGGGGGGGTACGAGCAGTACTTC
few	TRBV10-3	-	TRBJ2-3	CAISGDSGGTQYF	TGTGCCATCAGTGGGGACTCCGGCGGTACGCAGTATTTT
few	TRBV4-2	TRBD2	TRBJ2-1	CASSQEPSGSIEQFF	TGTGCCAGCAGCCAAGAGCCTAGCGGGAGTATAGAGCAGTTCTTC
few	TRBV18	-	TRBJ2-1	CASSPPAGEQFF	TGTGCCAGCTCACCACCGGCAGGGGAGCAGTTCTTC
-	TRBV29-1	TRBD1	TRBJ1-2	CSVEAPGGRGYTF	TGCAGCGTTGAAGCTCCAGGGGGACGAGGCTACACCTTC
-	TRBV5-1	-	TRBJ2-5	CASSFTPGFQETQYF	TGCGCCAGCAGCTTCACTCCAGGGTTCCAAGAGACCCAGTACTTC
-	TRBV6-2/TRBV6-3	-	TRBJ2-1	CASSRYSNEQFF	TGTGCCAGCAGCCGATACAGCAATGAGCAGTTCTTC
-	TRBV7-9	TRBD2	TRBJ2-1	CASRLAGLGEQFF	TGTGCCAGCCGACTAGCGGGACTAGGTGAGCAGTTCTTC
-	TRBV29-1	TRBD2	TRBJ2-1	CSVDSGGADEQFF	TGCAGCGTTGACAGCGGGGGGGCCGATGAGCAGTTCTTC
-	TRBV7-2	-	TRBJ1-2	CASSFEVLVGYTF	TGTGCCAGCAGCTTTGAGGTCCTAGTAGGCTACACCTTC
-	TRBV20-1	TRBD1	TRBJ1-1	CSALQGARVEAFF	TGCAGTGCCCTACAGGGGGCAAGGGTCGAAGCTTTCTTT
-	TRBV4-2	TRBD2	TRBJ2-2	CASSRQTSIDTGELFF	TGTGCCAGCAGCCGCCAGACTAGCATCGACACCGGGGAGCTGTTTTTT
-	TRBV7-3	-	TRBJ1-1	CASSLMGRNTEAFF	TGTGCCAGCAGCTTAATGGGACGGAACACTGAAGCTTTCTTT
few	TRBV14	-	TRBJ2-6	CASSSVVSSGANVLTF	TGTGCCAGCAGCTCAGTAGTTTCCTCTGGGGCCAACGTCCTGACTTTC
-	TRBV7-2	-	TRBJ2-1	CASSLSAGPISYNEQFF	TGTGCCAGCAGCTTATCCGCAGGGCCCATCTCCTACAATGAGCAGTTCTTC
-	TRBV30	-	TRBJ1-2	CAWSVAGYPIGYTF	TGTGCCTGGAGTGTCGCGGGGTATCCGATCGGCTACACCTTC
few	TRBV29-1	-	TRBJ2-1	CSITDLGADNEQFF	TGCAGCATCACCGACCTCGGAGCAGACAATGAGCAGTTCTTC
-	TRBV13	-	TRBJ1-5	CASSARTDSPNQPQHF	TGTGCCAGCAGCGCTAGGACGGACAGCCCCAATCAGCCCCAGCATTTT
few	TRBV15	TRBD2	TRBJ2-3	CATSTGLAGGLKDTQYF	TGTGCCACCAGCACTGGACTAGCGGGAGGCCTGAAGGATACGCAGTATTTT
once	TRBV7-2	-	TRBJ1-6	CASSLGGGIGSPLHF	TGTGCCAGCAGCTTGGGCGGGGGTATTGGTTCACCCCTCCACTTT
-	TRBV5-1	TRBD1	TRBJ1-2	CASSPRGGGVYGYTF	TGCGCCAGCAGCCCAAGGGGAGGGGGCGTCTATGGCTACACCTTC
-	TRBV27	-	TRBJ2-3	CASSLYPDLNTDTQYF	TGTGCCAGCAGTTTATACCCCGATTTGAACACAGATACGCAGTATTTT